Sequencing of this T cell receptor (beta chain) was carried out in a study of shared clonotypes between healthy human individuals. General study findings and limits: Generally, naive subsets came out with larger estimated richness than memory subsets.

Notes on this clone: Its antigen is not known.

Both subsets, CD45RA+ naive and CD45RA-negative memory, were split from the CD4+ cells. Here immunoSEQ multiplex PCR was the method, and the copy in TCRdb shows in-frame clones only, minus some. The sample contains more than 1.2 million clones, just under 99% of which appear only once. Germline V gene lookup returns CDR1 WNHNN and CDR2 SYGVQD (reference sequence). CDR3 length equals 15 residues. The V gene lost 4 bases and the J gene lost 2 bases, with 12 bases spanning the gap. Sequences were obtained from naive CD4+ T cells sorted from blood. Subset of the sample: CD45RA+ positively selected. The chain links TRBV10-1 to TRBJ2-1, with TRBD2 as a possible D gene (5 bases). The clonotype originates from a man aged 30-40 years in good health. Written as DNA, the CDR3 is TGCGCCAGCAGTGGAAGGAGCGGAGCCTACAATGAGCAGTTCTTC. Translation: CASSGRSGAYNEQFF.